These T cell receptor beta chains were read from a single sample in a study of T cell responses to AZD1222 COVID-19 vaccine. Assay: immunoSEQ multiplex PCR; the TCRdb copy retains only in-frame clones and omits some. The profile shows 150,000 to 200,000 clones, around 94% of them singletons. This specimen was peripheral blood, taken 28 days after the second AZD1222 dose. The receptor set was obtained from an adult who received the AZD1222 COVID-19 vaccine. CDR3s include the opening cysteine and the closing phenylalanine or tryptophan.

V gene: TRBV7-2
J gene: TRBJ1-5
CDR3 protein: CAKSAGCTPQHF

V gene: TRBV7-8
J gene: TRBJ1-3
CDR3 protein: CASSLAWGRNGTGNTIYF

V gene: TRBV30
J gene: TRBJ1-2
CDR3 protein: CAWTAALNYGYTF

V gene: TRBV7-8
J gene: TRBJ2-7
CDR3 protein: CASSLDRAAQGGQYF

V gene: TRBV28
J gene: TRBJ2-3
CDR3 protein: CATPPWVAVNTDTQYF

V gene: TRBV4-1
J gene: TRBJ1-4
CDR3 protein: CASSQGSGNEKLFF

V gene: TRBV5-4
J gene: TRBJ1-1
CDR3 protein: CASSSVRAGTEAFF

V gene: TRBV7-7
J gene: TRBJ2-1
CDR3 protein: CASSLGQGSYNEQFF

V gene: TRBV15
J gene: TRBJ2-7
CDR3 protein: CATSIGTSGSLFSYEQYF

V gene: TRBV12-3/TRBV12-4
J gene: TRBJ1-1
CDR3 protein: CASSFRMNTEAFF

V gene: TRBV7-2
J gene: TRBJ2-5
CDR3 protein: CASSPGQGGTQYF

V gene: TRBV5-1
J gene: TRBJ2-1
CDR3 protein: CASSFAAESSYNEQFF

V gene: TRBV5-8
J gene: TRBJ1-5
CDR3 protein: CASRYRDGSGNQPQHF

V gene: TRBV6-5
J gene: TRBJ1-1
CDR3 protein: CASRWANTEAFF

V gene: TRBV19
J gene: TRBJ1-5
CDR3 protein: CASSMIAAGNQPQHF

V gene: TRBV18
J gene: TRBJ1-1
CDR3 protein: CASSPQGNTEAFF

V gene: TRBV6-5
J gene: TRBJ1-2
CDR3 protein: CASRGTGVTF

V gene: TRBV9
J gene: TRBJ1-2
CDR3 protein: CASSVGAGTVANYGYTF

V gene: TRBV18
J gene: TRBJ1-2
CDR3 protein: CASSPPLPGHGYTF

V gene: TRBV12-3/TRBV12-4
J gene: TRBJ2-7
CDR3 protein: CASSFFRVEQYF

V gene: TRBV6-5
J gene: TRBJ2-3
CDR3 protein: CASRVGTSGTDTQYF

V gene: TRBV10-3
J gene: TRBJ1-6
CDR3 protein: CATAPGQDNSPLHF

V gene: TRBV4-1
J gene: TRBJ2-2
CDR3 protein: CASSYWAGTGELFF

V gene: TRBV19
J gene: TRBJ1-6
CDR3 protein: CASSIGKGNSPLHF

V gene: TRBV6-2/TRBV6-3
J gene: TRBJ1-5
CDR3 protein: CASSYGDRVGQPQHF

V gene: TRBV11-1
J gene: TRBJ2-7
CDR3 protein: CASSYRDSHLYEQYF

V gene: TRBV5-1
J gene: TRBJ2-3
CDR3 protein: CASSLGSIDTQYF

V gene: TRBV30
J gene: TRBJ1-1
CDR3 protein: CAWSLGGAGTEAFF

V gene: TRBV15
J gene: TRBJ2-4
CDR3 protein: CATTLQRGPGNIQYF

V gene: TRBV2
J gene: TRBJ2-7
CDR3 protein: CASGGYEQYF

V gene: TRBV5-1
J gene: TRBJ1-1
CDR3 protein: CASSLAGDRATEAFF

V gene: TRBV5-1
J gene: TRBJ1-1
CDR3 protein: CASSLDFIQGTFF

V gene: TRBV29-1
J gene: TRBJ2-7
CDR3 protein: CSASGAFVFEQYF

V gene: TRBV5-1
J gene: TRBJ2-5
CDR3 protein: CASSPGLAGAGDETQYF